These 5 T cell receptor beta chains were all obtained from the same sample, sequenced in a study of cytomegalovirus exposure and HLA in healthy donors. Assay: immunoSEQ multiplex PCR; the TCRdb copy retains only in-frame clones and omits some. The profile shows 150,000 to 200,000 clones, about 89% of them singletons. Sequences were obtained from PBMCs. The receptors were gathered from a man aged 25-40 years in good health and CMV-seropositive.

This clone was picked up a small number of times. The chain joins TRBV5-4 to TRBJ2-2; D is uncertain. The CDR3 has 13 amino acids. V was cut by 0 bases and J by 4 bases, with 4 bases left in between. The V gene's germline CDR1 is SGHNT and CDR2 YYREEE (reference sequence). The CDR3, as DNA: TGTGCCAGCAGCTTGGGTTCCACCGGGGAGCTGTTTTTT. This encodes CASSLGSTGELFF.

This clone is a singleton in its sample. This chain uses TRBV28 with TRBJ2-2; D is uncertain. With 4 bases removed from V and 0 bases from J, the gap between germline ends came to 12 bases. CDR1 is MDHEN, CDR2 SYDVKM, per germline. This CDR3 has 16 amino acids. Written as DNA, the CDR3 is TGTGCCAGCAGTTCCCCGTTAATTGCGAACACCGGGGAGCTGTTTTTT. Translation gives CASSSPLIANTGELFF.

The chain links TRBV5-6 to TRBJ2-2; 9 nucleotides agree with TRBD2. Per germline, CDR1 SGHDT and CDR2 YYEEEE. V shed 1 base, J shed 1 base, and the junction held 2 bases outside the gene matches. This CDR3 has 16 amino acids. CDR3 sequence (DNA): TGTGCCAGCAGCTTGTTTAGCGGGAGGAACACCGGGGAGCTGTTTTTT. It yields the protein CASSLFSGRNTGELFF.

This chain uses TRBV19 with TRBJ1-4; a possible D gene is TRBD1 (6 bases). The length of the CDR3 is 16 residues. V lost 4 bases and J 0 bases, leaving 12 bases between the germline ends. Germline V CDR1 and CDR2: LNHDA, SQIVND (reference sequence). CDR3 coding DNA: TGTGCCAGTAGTAAGGGGGACATTTCAACTAATGAAAAACTGTTTTTT. This sequence encodes CASSKGDISTNEKLFF.

The chain combines TRBV10-1 with TRBJ1-4, with 8 bases identical to TRBD1. V lost 6 bases to trimming and J lost 1 base; unmatched junction nucleotides: 13. From germline, CDR1 is WNHNN and CDR2 SYGVQD (reference sequence). There are 18 residues in the CDR3. The CDR3 DNA reads TGCGCCAGCAGAAGGTTGGTTGACAGGGGAGGAACTAATGAAAAACTGTTTTTT. As protein: CASRRLVDRGGTNEKLFF.